This entry is about one T cell receptor beta chain. With a much larger clone just one base away, this may be a read error. TCRdb called the PCR reads again in MiXCR, with one record for every CDR3 protein. The table shows 15,000 to 20,000 distinct CDR3 sequences, with roughly 20% occurring only once. As CD8+CD4-CCR7+CD45RA+ cells, naive CD8 T cells were sorted. Per germline, CDR1 MNHEY and CDR2 SVGAGI. The CDR3 extends over 15 amino acids. The V end lost 2 bases, the J end lost 8 bases, and 13 bases lay between the germline ends. The data were taken from a study of molecular identifiers for immune sequencing clone quantification.

The sequenced sample consisted of naive CD8+ T cells from blood, with Jurkat cell RNA spiked in. Subset meaning: FACS-sorted CD8+CD4-CCR7+CD45RA+ naive T cells. The V call is TRBV6-5, the J call TRBJ1-6; D gene ambiguous. The sequence derives from a human donor in good health. Some libraries in this study had Jurkat cell RNA spiked in. CDR3 residues: CASSYDPSGYSPLHF. The CDR3 bases are TGTGCCAGCAGTTACGACCCGAGCGGATATTCACCCCTCCACTTT.